The source of this T cell receptor beta chain is a study of T-cell reconstitution after alpha-beta-depleted transplantation in children. Study-wide results and caveats: Diversity and T-cell counts at one year after transplant derived mostly from new T cells. Several hundred expanded graft clones reportedly were the source of alpha-beta T cells about two months after transplant.

A remark on this clonotype: Its antigen is undetermined.

The authors prepared the TCRbeta library with unique molecular identifiers. TCRdb independently ran MiXCR on the PCR reads; one entry per CDR3 protein. There are some 130,000 distinct CDR3 sequences in the sample; around 9.8% occur only once, and 20% to 30% lies in the top ten. The CDR3 contains 11 residues. Per germline, CDR1 MNHEY and CDR2 SVGEGT. Trimming removed 5 bases at V and 6 bases at J, with 5 bases between. The chain has TRBV6-2 or TRBV6-3 and TRBJ1-5; the D is unclear. This sequence originates from a girl younger than two who had a stem cell transplant for combined immunodeficiency, so the T cells may come from the graft donor. Sequencing used PBMCs, mostly from graft donor cells, obtained 180 days after TCRalphabeta/CD19-depleted stem cell transplant. The chain's CDR3 is CASSEGQPQHF. The CDR3 nucleotides read TGTGCCAGCAGTGAAGGTCAGCCCCAGCATTTT.